Reported below is one T cell receptor (beta chain). Its antigen is as yet unknown. Germline CDR1 LGHNA, CDR2 YSLEER. There are 14 residues in the CDR3. The data originate from a study of cytomegalovirus exposure and HLA in healthy donors. Findings and caveats of the study: TCR beta V segments were, for the most part, productive about 87% or about 30% of the time in an earlier analysis. TCR beta chain V- and J-gene trimming was linked, in a later analysis, to a missense variant in DCLRE1C. Researchers left out some V segments, among them TRBV6-2 and TRBV6-3, as indistinguishable. Investigators reported 150 to 200 TCR beta chains as tied to cytomegalovirus.

In the PCR, 60 Vbeta and 13 Jbeta primers were used. Data came from immunoSEQ multiplex PCR; TCRdb stores just in-frame clones and leaves some out. The sample carries approximately 160,000 clones, 77% recorded once. The TCR comes from a woman in her twenties or thirties in good health and CMV-seronegative. Sequenced input: PBMCs. This sequence joins TRBV4-3 and TRBJ2-5, with 8 positions matching TRBD2. The end of the DNA fits TRBJ2-7 better, so the J call may be wrong. The CDR3: CASSPSGLAYEQYF. The CDR3 bases are TGCGCCAGCAGCCCGTCGGGACTAGCCTACGAGCAGTACTTC.